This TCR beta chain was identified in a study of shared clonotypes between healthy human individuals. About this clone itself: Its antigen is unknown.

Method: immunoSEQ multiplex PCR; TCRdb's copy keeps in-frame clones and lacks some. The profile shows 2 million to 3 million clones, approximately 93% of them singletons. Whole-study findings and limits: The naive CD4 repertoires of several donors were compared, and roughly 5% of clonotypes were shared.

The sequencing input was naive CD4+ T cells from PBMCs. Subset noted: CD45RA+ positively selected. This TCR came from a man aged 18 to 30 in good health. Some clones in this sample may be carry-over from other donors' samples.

For the CDR3, the DNA is TGTGCCAGTGTTGAGTTGGGTTCGGGCAATGAGCAGTTCTTC. Translated: CASVELGSGNEQFF. J is TRBJ2-1 and V is TRBV19, with D unclear. The V end was cut by 8 bases, the J end by 6 bases, with 17 bases between. The CDR3 sequence is 14 residues long. The V gene's germline CDR1 is LNHDA and CDR2 SQIVND (reference sequence).